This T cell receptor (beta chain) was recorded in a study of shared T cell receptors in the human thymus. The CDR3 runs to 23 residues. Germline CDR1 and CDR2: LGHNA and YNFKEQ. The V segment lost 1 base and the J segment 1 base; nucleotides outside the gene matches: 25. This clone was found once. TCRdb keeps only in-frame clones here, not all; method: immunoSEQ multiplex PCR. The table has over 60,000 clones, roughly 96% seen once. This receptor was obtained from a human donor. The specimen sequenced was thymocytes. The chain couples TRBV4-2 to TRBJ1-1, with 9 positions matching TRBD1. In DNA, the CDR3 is TGTGCCAGCAGCCAAGGGGGGGGACAGGGACGGGCGGCGAACTCTTTCGGGAACACTGAAGCTTTCTTT. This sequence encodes CASSQGGGQGRAANSFGNTEAFF.